Listed below are T cell receptor beta chains from one sample, sequenced in a study of cytomegalovirus exposure and HLA in healthy donors. Libraries were prepared by immunoSEQ multiplex PCR; TCRdb keeps only in-frame clonotypes and omits some of them. The repertoire consists of about 250,000 clones, with roughly nine tenths occurring once and the leading ten covering around 12%. Sequenced material: PBMCs. Every receptor here comes from a man aged 18 to 30 in good health and CMV-seropositive. CDR3s include the opening cysteine and the closing phenylalanine or tryptophan. A D gene is named only where the DNA matches it firmly. Expanded clones get a size class; other rows say once, few or many, or leave the size out.

>NA|NA|TRBJ1-5|TRBV4-3
CASSQGIGQPQHF
TGCGCCAGCAGCCAAGGTATCGGTCAGCCCCAGCATTTT
>NA|NA|TRBJ1-1|TRBV2
CASSGPIEAFF
TGTGCCAGCAGCGGTCCGATTGAAGCTTTCTTT
>NA|NA|TRBJ1-2|TRBV9
CASSVGLGGYTF
TGTGCCAGCAGCGTAGGCCTCGGTGGCTACACCTTC
>TRBD2|NA|TRBJ2-7|TRBV5-6
CASSWAGTSGRINYEQYF
TGTGCCAGCAGCTGGGCCGGGACTAGCGGGAGGATTAACTACGAGCAGTACTTC
>TRBD1|once|TRBJ1-5|TRBV27
CASSSGQGFLGQPQHF
TGTGCCAGCAGTTCCGGACAGGGGTTTTTAGGACAGCCCCAGCATTTT
>NA|NA|TRBJ2-3|TRBV6-1
CASSEWSRGNQLQYF
TGTGCCAGCAGTGAATGGTCCCGGGGCAATCAGCTCCAGTATTTT
>TRBD2|NA|TRBJ2-5|TRBV5-1
CASSLGLAGAMETQYF
TGCGCCAGCAGCTTGGGACTAGCGGGAGCAATGGAGACCCAGTACTTC
>NA|NA|TRBJ1-1|TRBV6-1
CASSDPSTEAFF
TGTGCCAGCAGTGACCCTAGCACTGAAGCTTTCTTT
>NA|NA|TRBJ2-7|TRBV10-3
CAISGPLTYEQYF
TGTGCCATCAGTGGACCACTTACTTACGAGCAGTACTTC
>TRBD2|NA|TRBJ2-1|TRBV27
CASSSSRTSGRESSYNEQFF
TGTGCCAGCAGTTCGAGCAGGACTAGCGGGAGGGAGAGCTCCTACAATGAGCAGTTCTTC
>NA|NA|TRBJ2-1|TRBV7-2
CASSLTSLDEQFF
TGTGCCAGCAGCTTAACTAGCCTGGATGAGCAGTTCTTC
>NA|NA|TRBJ1-1|TRBV30
CAWSVRSEAFF
TGTGCCTGGAGTGTGAGGTCTGAAGCTTTCTTT
>NA|NA|TRBJ2-1|TRBV7-2
CASSLWQEQFF
TGTGCCAGCAGCTTATGGCAAGAGCAGTTCTTC
>TRBD1|NA|TRBJ2-7|TRBV11-1
CASSLSPYRDRYEQYF
TGTGCCAGCAGCTTGTCCCCCTACAGGGACAGATACGAGCAGTACTTC
>NA|NA|TRBJ1-4|TRBV6-1
CASSERPKEKLFF
TGTGCCAGCAGTGAAAGGCCTAAGGAAAAACTGTTTTTT
>NA|NA|TRBJ2-7|TRBV4-1
CASSPDPATQTYEQYF
TGCGCCAGCAGCCCCGACCCCGCGACACAGACCTACGAGCAGTACTTC
>NA|NA|TRBJ2-1|TRBV2
CASSGTVYNEQFF
TGTGCCAGCAGTGGGACAGTCTACAATGAGCAGTTCTTC
>TRBD2|NA|TRBJ2-5|TRBV14
CASSLFLAGGSGETQYF
TGTGCCAGCAGCCTCTTTTTAGCGGGAGGATCGGGGGAGACCCAGTACTTC
>TRBD2|NA|TRBJ2-3|TRBV13
CASSTIAGALSTDTQYF
TGTGCCAGCAGCACGATAGCGGGAGCCCTAAGCACAGATACGCAGTATTTT
>TRBD2|NA|TRBJ2-2|TRBV5-6
CASSPGVLREVPTGELFF
TGTGCCAGCAGCCCTGGGGTACTGCGGGAGGTCCCCACCGGGGAGCTGTTTTTT
>NA|NA|TRBJ2-2|TRBV5-1
CASSLALGSGELFF
TGCGCCAGCAGCTTAGCCCTGGGGTCCGGGGAGCTGTTTTTT
>NA|NA|TRBJ2-2|TRBV5-1
CASTLGPGTGELFF
TGCGCCAGCACCCTCGGGCCGGGCACCGGGGAGCTGTTTTTT
>TRBD1|NA|TRBJ1-2|TRBV7-9
CASSPGQGGGYTF
TGTGCCAGCAGCCCGGGACAGGGTGGTGGCTACACCTTC
>NA|NA|TRBJ2-5|TRBV18
CASSPAFTPQETQYF
TGTGCCAGCTCACCCGCCTTCACCCCACAAGAGACCCAGTACTTC
>NA|NA|TRBJ1-3|TRBV7-2
CASSLFGGSGNTIYF
TGTGCCAGCAGCTTATTCGGGGGGTCTGGAAACACCATATATTTT
>TRBD1|few|TRBJ2-5|TRBV5-1
CASSLDRQETQYF
TGCGCCAGCAGCCTGGACAGGCAAGAGACCCAGTACTTC
>NA|NA|TRBJ1-5|TRBV15
CATSRLVVGSGPQHF
TGTGCCACCAGCAGATTAGTCGTGGGGAGTGGGCCCCAGCATTTT
>NA|NA|TRBJ1-4|TRBV11-2
CASTPGIGRGEKLFF
TGTGCCAGCACTCCCGGTATTGGTAGGGGGGAAAAACTGTTTTTT
>TRBD1|NA|TRBJ1-1|TRBV27
CASSRTGGTEAFF
TGTGCCAGCAGCCGGACAGGGGGCACTGAAGCTTTCTTT
>NA|once|TRBJ2-1|TRBV5-1
CASSLEGGRGNEQFF
TGCGCCAGCAGCTTGGAGGGGGGTAGGGGCAATGAGCAGTTCTTC
>TRBD1|NA|TRBJ1-1|TRBV28
CASSFTTGMNTEAFF
TGTGCCAGCAGTTTTACGACAGGGATGAACACTGAAGCTTTCTTT
>NA|NA|TRBJ2-7|TRBV6-5
CASSLGQLTGEQYF
TGTGCCAGCAGCCTTGGACAGCTTACCGGCGAGCAGTACTTC
>TRBD1|NA|TRBJ1-1|TRBV6-1
CASSEHRGGTEAFF
TGTGCCAGCAGTGAGCACAGGGGAGGGACTGAAGCTTTCTTT
>NA|NA|TRBJ1-1|TRBV13
CASREPAQLNTEAFF
TGTGCCAGCAGAGAACCGGCGCAACTGAACACTGAAGCTTTCTTT
>NA|once|TRBJ2-2|TRBV27
CASSSSLVPGELFF
TGTGCCAGCAGTTCTAGTTTGGTGCCCGGGGAGCTGTTTTTT
>TRBD1|NA|TRBJ2-5|TRBV9
CASSVVSGTGLETQYF
TGTGCCAGCAGCGTAGTTTCCGGGACAGGGCTGGAGACCCAGTACTTC
>NA|NA|TRBJ1-4|TRBV6-6
CASSPAGFPNEKLFF
TGTGCCAGCAGTCCCGCGGGGTTTCCTAATGAAAAACTGTTTTTT
>NA|NA|TRBJ1-4|TRBV2
CASSGTSNEKLFF
TGTGCCAGCAGTGGGACTTCGAATGAAAAACTGTTTTTT
>NA|NA|TRBJ1-2|TRBV9
CASSEGKGFPDYGYTF
TGTGCCAGCAGCGAGGGGAAGGGGTTCCCGGACTATGGCTACACCTTC
>NA|NA|TRBJ2-6|TRBV11-2
CASSQPTTGANVLTF
TGTGCCAGCAGTCAACCAACAACTGGGGCCAACGTCCTGACTTTC
>TRBD1|NA|TRBJ2-7|TRBV7-8
CASSVGQRFPPYEQYF
TGTGCCAGCAGCGTGGGACAGCGTTTCCCTCCCTACGAGCAGTACTTC
>NA|NA|TRBJ1-1|TRBV29-1
CSVDTGRAFF
TGCAGCGTTGATACGGGGAGAGCTTTCTTT
>TRBD1|NA|TRBJ2-7|TRBV7-2
CASSTTGGLEQYF
TGTGCCAGCAGCACAACAGGGGGCCTTGAGCAGTACTTC
>NA|few|TRBJ2-3|TRBV15
CATSGGRGHTDTQYF
TGTGCCACCAGCGGGGGACGGGGGCACACAGATACGCAGTATTTT
>NA|once|TRBJ2-7|TRBV2
CASSPGPAYEQYF
TGTGCCAGCAGTCCGGGACCTGCCTACGAGCAGTACTTC
>NA|NA|TRBJ1-2|TRBV30
CACLQPGLGGNYGYTF
TGTGCCTGCCTACAACCCGGACTCGGAGGTAACTATGGCTACACCTTC
>NA|NA|TRBJ1-5|TRBV2
CASSEGPNWPQHF
TGTGCCAGCAGTGAGGGGCCGAACTGGCCCCAGCATTTT
>NA|NA|TRBJ1-2|TRBV7-9
CASSLAPGSNYGYTF
TGTGCCAGCAGCTTAGCCCCAGGTTCTAACTATGGCTACACCTTC
>TRBD1|NA|TRBJ1-5|TRBV2
CASSADRGTQPQHF
TGTGCCAGCAGTGCCGACAGGGGTACTCAGCCCCAGCATTTT
>NA|NA|TRBJ2-5|TRBV30
CAARGSGETQYF
TGTGCCGCGAGGGGCAGTGGGGAGACCCAGTACTTC
>NA|NA|TRBJ2-7|TRBV5-1
CASSRVPGLQFDEQYF
TGCGCCAGCAGCCGCGTCCCCGGACTCCAGTTCGACGAGCAGTACTTC
>TRBD2|NA|TRBJ2-1|TRBV10-3
CAISSATSGAYNEQFF
TGTGCCATCAGCTCCGCCACTAGCGGAGCTTACAATGAGCAGTTCTTC
>TRBD1|once|TRBJ1-2|TRBV15
CATSRGGTANYGYTF
TGTGCCACCAGCAGAGGGGGGACAGCGAACTATGGCTACACCTTC
>NA|NA|TRBJ1-1|TRBV15
CATTSAGPNTEAFF
TGTGCCACCACGAGTGCCGGACCGAACACTGAAGCTTTCTTT
>NA|NA|TRBJ1-1|TRBV2
CASMVGDWDTEAFF
TGTGCCAGCATGGTGGGGGACTGGGACACTGAAGCTTTCTTT
>NA|NA|TRBJ2-3|TRBV7-6
CASSLTPPPTDTQYF
TGTGCCAGCAGCTTAACGCCACCGCCCACAGATACGCAGTATTTT
>NA|NA|TRBJ1-1|TRBV11-3
CASSLKYGGPNTEAFF
TGTGCCAGCAGCTTAAAGTATGGGGGGCCGAACACTGAAGCTTTCTTT